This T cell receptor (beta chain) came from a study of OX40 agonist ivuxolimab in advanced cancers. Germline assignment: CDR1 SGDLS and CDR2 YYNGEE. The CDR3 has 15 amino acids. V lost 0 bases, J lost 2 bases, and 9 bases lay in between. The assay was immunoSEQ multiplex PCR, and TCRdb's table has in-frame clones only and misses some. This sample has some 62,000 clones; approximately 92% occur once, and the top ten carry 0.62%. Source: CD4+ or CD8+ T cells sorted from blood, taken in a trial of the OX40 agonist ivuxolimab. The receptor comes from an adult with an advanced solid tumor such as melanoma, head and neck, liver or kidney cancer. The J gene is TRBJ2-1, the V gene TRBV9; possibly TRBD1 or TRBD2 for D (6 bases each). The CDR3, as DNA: TGTGCCAGCAGCGTAGACGGGGGCGCCTACAATGAGCAGTTCTTC. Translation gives CASSVDGGAYNEQFF. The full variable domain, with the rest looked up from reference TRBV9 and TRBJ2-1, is DSGVTQTPKHLITATGQRVTLRCSPRSGDLSVYWYQQSLDQGLQFLIQYYNGEERAKGNILERFSAQQFPDLHSELNLSSLELGDSALYFCASSVDGGAYNEQFFGPGTRLTVL.